A selection of T cell receptor beta chains follows, all from one sample in a study of blood T cell repertoires in COVID-19. Clones were sequenced by immunoSEQ multiplex PCR, and TCRdb holds only the in-frame ones, with some missing. The sample lists roughly 190,000 clones; less than 90% were seen once. The sample taken for sequencing was peripheral blood. Receptor source: an older woman with COVID-19, enrolled during active disease. The CDR3 runs from the conserved cysteine through the conserved F or W. The order of the fields is clone size, J gene, D gene, V gene, CDR3 DNA, CDR3 protein. A D gene is named only where the DNA matches it firmly. Expanded clones are given a class, and other clones once, few, many or no size at all.

few TRBJ1-2 TRBD1 TRBV4-1 TGCGCCAGCAGCCAACCAGGACAGGACTATGGCTACACCTTC CASSQPGQDYGYTF
few TRBJ1-6 . TRBV4-1 TGCGCCAGCAGCCAAGACAGGGTCGGCTCACCCCTCCACTTT CASSQDRVGSPLHF
. TRBJ1-1 . TRBV7-8 TGTGCCAGCAGCCTGTCAGGCGGGTCTGGCACTGAAGCTTTCTTT CASSLSGGSGTEAFF
. TRBJ2-5 . TRBV6-2/TRBV6-3 TGTGCCAGCAGTTTGACAAACGCACAAGAGACCCAGTACTTC CASSLTNAQETQYF
once TRBJ2-3 TRBD2 TRBV19 TGTGCCAGTAGCGAAGCGGGGCTAAGGGATACGCAGTATTTT CASSEAGLRDTQYF
. TRBJ2-3 TRBD2 TRBV10-1 TGCGCCAGCAGTGATAATGTAGCGGGGGGGCCAGATACGCAGTATTTT CASSDNVAGGPDTQYF
. TRBJ2-1 TRBD1 TRBV24-1 TGTGCCACCAGTGAAAAAACAGGGGGCAGGGAGCAGTTCTTC CATSEKTGGREQFF
. TRBJ2-7 . TRBV7-9 TGTGCCAGCAGCTTAGCCCAGGGAAGGGCTGGGGAGCAGTACTTC CASSLAQGRAGEQYF
. TRBJ1-1 TRBD1 TRBV5-1 TGCGCCAGCCGGACAGGGGTCGACACTGAAGCTTTCTTT CASRTGVDTEAFF
. TRBJ1-2 TRBD1 TRBV19 TGTGCCAGTAGTACCGGGACAGGGTTACCGTTTGGATGGTTCTATGGCTACACCTTC CASSTGTGLPFGWFYGYTF
once TRBJ2-2 . TRBV5-1 TGCGCCAGCACGAGGACACCGAACACCGGGGAGCTGTTTTTT CASTRTPNTGELFF
. TRBJ2-7 TRBD1 TRBV18 TGTGCCAGCTCACCACGGGACAGCACCTACGAGCAGTACTTC CASSPRDSTYEQYF
. TRBJ1-1 . TRBV11-2 TGTGCCAGCAGCTTTATTGTGAACACTGAAGCTTTCTTT CASSFIVNTEAFF
. TRBJ1-4 . TRBV6-1 TGTGCCAGCAGTGAGAGCGGGCAGGTGGGGGCTAATGAAAAACTGTTTTTT CASSESGQVGANEKLFF
few TRBJ2-5 TRBD2 TRBV29-1 TGCAGCGCTGCACCGGGGACTAGGATGGAGACCCAGTACTTC CSAAPGTRMETQYF
. TRBJ1-1 TRBD1 TRBV28 TGTGCCAGCATCTGGGGGGACAGGGGGCATAGTGAAGCTTTCTTT CASIWGDRGHSEAFF
. TRBJ2-1 . TRBV6-5 TGTGCCAGCAGTCTAGAGAGTGAGCAGTTCTTC CASSLESEQFF
. TRBJ1-1 TRBD1 TRBV6-5 TGTGCCAGCAGGTCATGGGACAGGAACACTGAAGCTTTCTTT CASRSWDRNTEAFF
. TRBJ2-1 . TRBV5-1 TGCGCCAGCAGCCCCGGGACTGGCAGCTCCTACAATGAGCAGTTCTTC CASSPGTGSSYNEQFF
. TRBJ2-2 . TRBV7-9 TGTGCCAGCAGCCTAGATCGGACCGGGGAGCTGTTTTTT CASSLDRTGELFF
. TRBJ2-7 . TRBV11-1 TGTGCCAGCAGCCTTTTTGGACTCGTTGAGGAGCAGTACTTC CASSLFGLVEEQYF
. TRBJ2-5 . TRBV24-1 TGTGCCACCAGTGATGGGGGAAGGGGGGAGACCCAGTACTTC CATSDGGRGETQYF
. TRBJ2-3 . TRBV19 TGTGCCAGTAGGTCAGGGGTGATGGGTACGCAGTATTTT CASRSGVMGTQYF
. TRBJ1-3 TRBD1 TRBV7-9 TGTGCCAGCAGCTTACAGTCCGGGACAGCTGGAAACACCATATATTTT CASSLQSGTAGNTIYF
once TRBJ1-5 TRBD1 TRBV7-2 TGTGCCAGCAGCGCGGACAGGCCAAATCAGCCCCAGCATTTT CASSADRPNQPQHF
once TRBJ1-1 TRBD1 TRBV2 TGTGCCAGCAGTGGGACAGGGACGACTGAAGCTTTCTTT CASSGTGTTEAFF
. TRBJ2-2 . TRBV12-3/TRBV12-4 TGTGCCAGCAGGGACAGGAACACCGGGGAGCTGTTTTTT CASRDRNTGELFF
. TRBJ2-2 . TRBV5-8 TGTGCCAGCAGCTTGGACGGGAGGAACACCGGGGAGCTGTTTTTT CASSLDGRNTGELFF
. TRBJ1-3 . TRBV9 TGTGCCAGCAGCGCTACCCAGGGTTCTGGAAACACCATATATTTT CASSATQGSGNTIYF